Presented here are 20 T cell receptor beta chains from one specimen sequenced in a study of blood T cells in healthy people across ages. A J-beta primer mix and a sample-barcoded 5' primer were used in a second PCR of roughly 6 to 12 cycles. TCRdb recomputed calls from the 5' RACE reads with MiXCR, one row per CDR3 protein. This table has roughly 730,000 distinct CDR3 sequences, roughly 56% appearing once. Input material: blood. These receptors originate from a man between 35 and 55 years old in good health.

This chain connects TRBV12-3 or TRBV12-4 to TRBJ2-3; D not resolved. Trimming left V 3 bases short and J 0 bases short, with 7 bases between. CDR3 length: 14 residues. The CDR3 DNA follows: TGTGCCAGCAGTTTCCTCACAAGCACAGATACGCAGTATTTT. It codes for CASSFLTSTDTQYF.

The chain is built from TRBV25-1 and TRBJ1-2, with D hard to call. The CDR3 is 12 amino acids. Germline V gene data show CDR1 as MGHDK and CDR2 as SYGVNS. Trimming stripped 1 base from V and 4 bases from J, with 4 bases between. The DNA of the CDR3 is TGTGCCAGCAGTGAATTTGGCTATGGCTACACCTTC. Amino acid sequence: CASSEFGYGYTF.

This clonotype has only a few counts. V is TRBV3-1 and J is TRBJ1-4; D uncertain. Trimming removed 3 bases from V and 5 bases from J, with 4 bases in between. This CDR3 contains 12 residues. CDR1 is LGHDT, CDR2 YNNKEL, per germline (reference sequence). This CDR3 reads CASSQMNEKLFF. The DNA of the CDR3 is TGTGCCAGCAGCCAGATGAATGAAAAACTGTTTTTT.

This CDR3 is CASSLVRPSGGWNTQYF. The CDR3 nucleotides read TGCGCCAGCAGCTTGGTGAGGCCTAGCGGGGGTTGGAATACGCAGTATTTT. The V call is TRBV5-1, the J call TRBJ2-3; TRBD2 agrees at 10 bases. This CDR3 is 17 amino acids long. Germline V gives CDR1 SGHRS, CDR2 YFSETQ. The J segment lost 7 bases and the V segment lost 0 bases, leaving 11 bases of the junction unmatched. The full variable domain, rest sourced from reference TRBV5-1 and TRBJ2-3, is KAGVTQTPRYLIKTRGQQVTLSCSPISGHRSVSWYQQTPGQGLQFLFEYFSETQRNKGNFPGRFSGRQFSNSRSEMNVSTLELGDSALYLCASSLVRPSGGWNTQYFGPGTRLTVL.

The gene calls are TRBV12-3 or TRBV12-4 and TRBJ2-7; D is uncertain. V was clipped by 3 bases and J by 4 bases, with 7 bases between them. The CDR3 spans 12 residues. The CDR3 is CASSLQAYEQYF. CDR3 nucleotide sequence: TGTGCCAGCAGTTTGCAAGCGTACGAGCAGTACTTC.

This clonotype came up a few times. This chain links TRBV29-1 with TRBJ2-6; D not resolved. The CDR3 has 18 amino acids. V lost 3 bases and J lost 0, with 18 bases in between. Germline V gene data show CDR1 as SQVTM and CDR2 as ANQGSEA. The CDR3 spells CSVDPLDPEDSGANVLTF. CDR3 sequence (DNA): TGCAGCGTTGACCCTTTGGACCCCGAGGACTCTGGGGCCAACGTCCTGACTTTC.

The gene calls are TRBV4-2 and TRBJ2-2; perhaps TRBD1 as D (6 bases). V dropped 0 bases and J dropped 0 bases, with 8 bases sitting between them. CDR1 is LGHNA, CDR2 YNFKEQ, per germline. CDR3 size: 16 residues. The CDR3 coding sequence is TGTGCCAGCAGCCAAGAGGCAGGGGCGAACACCGGGGAGCTGTTTTTT. Residues: CASSQEAGANTGELFF.

The chain uses TRBV9 and TRBJ2-3; weak D call: TRBD1 (6 bases). Per the germline V gene, CDR1 is SGDLS and CDR2 is YYNGEE. V was clipped by 3 bases and J by 9 bases, with 26 bases between them. CDR3 length: 17 amino acids. CDR3 DNA sequence: TGTGCCAGCAGCGCAGGACAGCGATGGGACCTTTTAGACACGCAGTATTTT. This translates into CASSAGQRWDLLDTQYF.

The chain couples TRBV28 to TRBJ2-7; a weak D match, TRBD2 (5 bases). Germline assignment: CDR1 MDHEN and CDR2 SYDVKM. The CDR3 is 12 amino acids. V was clipped by 6 bases and J by 5 bases, with 11 bases between them. The CDR3 reads CASSEGVHEQYF. CDR3 nucleotide sequence: TGTGCCAGCAGCGAGGGAGTCCACGAGCAGTACTTC.

The rearrangement uses TRBV29-1 and TRBJ1-2; no clear D gene. The CDR3 spans 11 residues. Germline CDR1 SQVTM, CDR2 ANQGSEA. The V end was cut by 3 bases, the J end by 2 bases, with 4 bases between. The CDR3: CSVDVNYGYTF. CDR3 sequence (DNA): TGCAGCGTTGACGTAAACTATGGCTACACCTTC.

This clonotype was seen more than once but under ten times. The chain combines TRBV20-1 with TRBJ1-2; 8 bases match TRBD1. Germline V gives CDR1 DFQATT, CDR2 SNEGSKA (reference sequence). The CDR3 contains 13 residues. V gave up 6 bases and J gave up 3 bases; unmatched junction bases: 6. The CDR3 bases are TGCAGTGCCGACACGGACAGGGACTATGGCTACACCTTC. Protein product: CSADTDRDYGYTF.

This chain connects TRBV7-2 to TRBJ1-2; D not certain. Germline CDR1 is SGHTA and CDR2 is FQGNSA. The germline V and J ends were trimmed by 1 base and 0 bases, with 12 bases remaining between them. The CDR3 spans 16 residues. In DNA form, the CDR3 reads TGTGCCAGCAGCTTAGTGGCCACGGATACTAACTATGGCTACACCTTC. Encoded protein: CASSLVATDTNYGYTF.

The V call is TRBV7-8, the J call TRBJ2-6; D possibly matches TRBD1 or TRBD2 (6 bases each). The CDR3 extends over 19 amino acids. The ends were cut back, 1 base at V and 1 base at J, with 17 bases in the middle. The germline V gene encodes CDR1 SGHVS and CDR2 FQNEAQ. The CDR3 bases are TGTGCCAGCAGCTTAGTCCCCCGGGGGCTTATTTCTGGGGCCAACGTCCTGACTTTC. The encoded protein is CASSLVPRGLISGANVLTF.

Remarks on this clonotype: A junction boundary mismatches the germline segment, possibly from a read error. The V and J genes are TRBV5-1 and TRBJ2-3; unclear D gene. The CDR3 is 12 residues long. Germline assignment: CDR1 SGHRS and CDR2 YFSETQ. CDR3 protein: CASSSTLDKQYF. CDR3 coding DNA: TGCGCCAGCAGCTCTACTTTGGATAAGCAGTATTTT.

In its sample, this clonotype was seen once. The chain carries TRBV9 and TRBJ2-1, with TRBD2 as a possible D gene (7 bases). From germline, CDR1 is SGDLS and CDR2 YYNGEE. The V and J ends lost 2 bases and 8 bases respectively, with 14 bases between them. CDR3 size: 14 residues. The CDR3 loop is CASSVEGGPYEQFF. In nucleotides, the CDR3 is TGTGCCAGCAGCGTGGAGGGGGGGCCGTATGAGCAGTTCTTC.

This clonotype was seen only a few times. The CDR3: CASSFGRGGYEQYF. The DNA for the CDR3 is TGTGCCAGCAGCTTTGGCAGGGGTGGCTACGAGCAGTACTTC. The chain carries TRBV11-2 and TRBJ2-7, with D perhaps TRBD1 (6 bases). Germline CDR1 SGHAT, CDR2 FQNNGV. The CDR3 spans 14 residues. Trimming took off 3 bases at V and 3 bases at J, with 12 bases between the two ends.

This chain uses TRBV5-1 with TRBJ2-3, with 8 bases matching TRBD2. CDR1 is SGHRS, CDR2 YFSETQ, per germline. The trim removed 6 bases at V and 2 bases at J, leaving 8 bases unmatched. This CDR3 is 15 amino acids long. The CDR3 region has the DNA TGCGCCAGCACGATAGCGGGAAGTACCACAGATACGCAGTATTTT. It specifies CASTIAGSTTDTQYF.

This chain uses TRBV6-1 with TRBJ2-7; 9 nucleotides agree with TRBD2. Germline lookup yields CDR1 MNHNS and CDR2 SASEGT. V lost 6 bases to trimming and J lost 0 bases; unmatched junction nucleotides: 12. CDR3 length equals 17 residues. The CDR3 sequence: CASRPPSLAGLSYEQYF. The CDR3 DNA is TGTGCCAGCAGGCCCCCCTCACTAGCGGGTCTCTCCTACGAGCAGTACTTC.

The rearrangement links TRBV6-2 or TRBV6-3 to TRBJ2-6; 9 nucleotides match TRBD1. V lost 7 bases to trimming and J lost 2 bases; unmatched junction nucleotides: 6. CDR3 length equals 16 residues. From germline, CDR1 is MNHEY and CDR2 SVGEGT. The CDR3 reads CASTPDRGAGANVLTF. CDR3 nucleotide sequence: TGTGCCAGCACTCCGGACAGGGGCGCTGGGGCCAACGTCCTGACTTTC.

The rearrangement joins TRBV5-1 to TRBJ2-7; D tentatively fits TRBD1 or TRBD2 (5 bases each). Looked up from germline, CDR1 is SGHRS and CDR2 is YFSETQ. Trimming left V 2 bases short and J 7 bases short, with 25 bases between. This CDR3 has 17 amino acids. The CDR3 protein is CASSFTSGRQSYNEQYF. The CDR3 region has the DNA TGCGCCAGCAGCTTCACCTCGGGACGACAATCCTACAATGAGCAGTACTTC.